Listed below are T cell receptor beta chains from one sample, sequenced in a study of CD8+CD57+ T cells in acquired aplastic anemia. Using its own MiXCR run on the reads, TCRdb lists one record per CDR3 protein. The sample shows fewer than 200,000 distinct CDR3 sequences, 48% of them seen only once. The specimen was sorted CD4+, CD8+, or CD8+CD57+ T cells (not recorded which) from PBMCs. All receptors derive from a human donor with aplastic anemia. Each CDR3 is given with its conserved first and last residue. The order of the fields is V gene, D gene, J gene, clone size, CDR3 DNA, CDR3 protein. The D gene is left open where the match is weak. Some rows mark clone size as missing; the rest say once, few, many or name a class of expanded clone.

TRBV20-1	TRBD2	TRBJ2-3	-	TGCAGTGCTAGGTGGCGGGGGTTCACAGATACGCAGTATTTT	CSARWRGFTDTQYF
TRBV18	TRBD1	TRBJ1-2	many	TGTGCCAGCTCACCAGGGAGGACAGGGCTCGGCTACACCTTC	CASSPGRTGLGYTF
TRBV5-4	TRBD2	TRBJ2-3	-	TGTGCCAGCAGCCAGGGACTAGCGGAATTCACAGATACGCAGTATTTT	CASSQGLAEFTDTQYF
TRBV2	TRBD1	TRBJ2-3	-	TGTGCCAGCAGTGCCCAGGGACAGGGGGCCGGAGATACGCAGTATTTT	CASSAQGQGAGDTQYF
TRBV3-1	TRBD1	TRBJ1-2	-	TGTGCCAGCAGCCAAGGACAGGGCACTGGCTACACCTTC	CASSQGQGTGYTF
TRBV28	TRBD2	TRBJ2-3	-	TGTGCCAGCAGTCCAGCTAGCGGGAGTCCAAATACGCAGTATTTT	CASSPASGSPNTQYF
TRBV4-2	-	TRBJ2-5	-	TGTGCCAGCAGCCAAGGACTCCAGATGACGGGTGGCGAGACCCAGTACTTC	CASSQGLQMTGGETQYF
TRBV24-1	TRBD2	TRBJ2-1	few	TGTGCCACCAGTGATTTGACTAGCGGGAGCCCCAATGAGCAGTTCTTC	CATSDLTSGSPNEQFF
TRBV10-3	-	TRBJ2-2	few	TGTGCCATCAGGCAGGCAGGGTCGGACACCGGGGAGCTGTTTTTT	CAIRQAGSDTGELFF
TRBV7-8	-	TRBJ2-7	-	TGTGCCAGCAGCTTAACCGGCAGGGCCGAGCGGTACTTC	CASSLTGRAERYF
TRBV2	-	TRBJ1-6	few	TGTGCCAGCAGTGATCGGGGGACAAATTCACCCCTCCACTTT	CASSDRGTNSPLHF
TRBV2	-	TRBJ2-3	-	TGTGCCGGGGGTCTGGGGACATACACAGATACGCAGTATTTT	CAGGLGTYTDTQYF
TRBV19	TRBD1	TRBJ2-7	many	TGTGCCAGTAGCAGCCACGGCCGGGACAGCACCTACGAGCAGTACTTC	CASSSHGRDSTYEQYF
TRBV15	-	TRBJ1-5	many	TGTGCCACCAGCAGAGATGCCGGGCCCCAGCATTTT	CATSRDAGPQHF
TRBV5-6	-	TRBJ1-1	-	TGTGCCAGCAGCTTCATCGGGGGGGTTGGAAACACTGAAGCTTTCTTT	CASSFIGGVGNTEAFF
TRBV18	-	TRBJ2-5	-	TGTGCCAGCACACAAGAGACCCAGTACTTC	CASTQETQYF
TRBV7-8	TRBD1	TRBJ2-7	-	TGTGCCAGCAGTAAAGAAGCCGGGACAGGGGTCGAGCAGTACTTC	CASSKEAGTGVEQYF
TRBV5-1	TRBD2	TRBJ2-2	many	TGCGCCAGCAGCTTGGATGGCGGGAGGGCCGGGGAGCTGTTTTTT	CASSLDGGRAGELFF
TRBV5-1	-	TRBJ2-7	many	TGCGCCAGCAGCTTGGATGGGACGGCATTCTACGAGCAGTACTTC	CASSLDGTAFYEQYF
TRBV12-3/TRBV12-4	-	TRBJ1-4	many	TGTGCCAGCAGCCTCGGGACACCCCAAAAACTGTTTTTT	CASSLGTPQKLFF
TRBV20-1	-	TRBJ1-6	-	TGCAGTGCTAGGGGCTCAACCTCTAATTCACCCCTCCGCTTT	CSARGSTSNSPLRF
TRBV2	-	TRBJ1-6	few	TGTGCCAGCAGTGGCAGGGACTATAATTCACCCCTCCACTTT	CASSGRDYNSPLHF
TRBV2	-	TRBJ1-1	-	TGTGCCAGACAACAGGGACTAATGAACACTGAAGCTTTCTTT	CARQQGLMNTEAFF
TRBV7-2	-	TRBJ2-2	once	TGTGCCAGCAGCCAAGACGTAGCCGGGGAGCTGTTTTTT	CASSQDVAGELFF
TRBV10-3	-	TRBJ2-2	-	TGTGCCACAACAAACTGGCCCTCAGGCACCGGGGAGCTGTTTTTT	CATTNWPSGTGELFF
TRBV7-9	-	TRBJ1-1	-	TGTGCCAGCGGCAAGGGGGGCACCTACACTGAAGCTTTCTTT	CASGKGGTYTEAFF
TRBV6-2/TRBV6-3	-	TRBJ1-5	many	TGTGCCAGCAGTACCTACAGCAATCAGCCCCAGCATTTT	CASSTYSNQPQHF
TRBV9	-	TRBJ2-3	few	TGTGCCAGCAGTGCGGGGACCTATAGCGCAGATACGCAGTATTTT	CASSAGTYSADTQYF
TRBV19	-	TRBJ2-1	-	TGTGCCAGTTCGGAGTACAATGAGCAGCTCTTC	CASSEYNEQLF
TRBV6-1	TRBD1	TRBJ1-4	few	TGTGCCAGCAGGACGGGGGGACAGGGCGATGAAAAACTGTTTTTT	CASRTGGQGDEKLFF
TRBV20-1	-	TRBJ2-1	-	TGCAGTGCAGGGTACTCGATGGCCTATGAGCAGTTCTTC	CSAGYSMAYEQFF
TRBV2	-	TRBJ1-4	-	TGTGCCAGCAGTGAAGGGACACTTAAACTTGCAACTAATGAAAAACTGTTTTTT	CASSEGTLKLATNEKLFF
TRBV19	-	TRBJ1-5	many	TGTGCCAGTAGTATGGGAAAGGCAGGAGGCAATCAGCCCCAGCATTTT	CASSMGKAGGNQPQHF